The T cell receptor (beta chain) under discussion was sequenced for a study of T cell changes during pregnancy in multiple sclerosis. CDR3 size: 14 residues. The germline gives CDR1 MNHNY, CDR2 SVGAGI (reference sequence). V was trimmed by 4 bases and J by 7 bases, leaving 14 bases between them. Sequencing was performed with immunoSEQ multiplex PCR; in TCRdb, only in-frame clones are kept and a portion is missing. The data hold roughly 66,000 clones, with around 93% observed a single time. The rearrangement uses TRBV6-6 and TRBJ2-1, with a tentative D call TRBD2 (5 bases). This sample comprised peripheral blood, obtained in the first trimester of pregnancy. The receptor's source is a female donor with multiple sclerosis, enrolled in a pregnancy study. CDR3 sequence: CASSSRLTRNEQFF. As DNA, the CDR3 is TGTGCCAGCAGTTCCCGACTAACCCGAAATGAGCAGTTCTTC.